Below are 5 T cell receptor beta chains sequenced from a single sample in a study of CD8 T cells in ankylosing spondylitis (dated by TCRdb to the late 2010s). Libraries were built with 5' RACE. The instrument given in TCRdb is Illumina MiSeq. In-frame beta chains were kept once TCRdb had trimmed the public reads at Q25 with fastp and called clones with MiXCR. For every CDR3 protein sequence, its rows merge into one entry that carries the most common genes and DNA. For this sample there are over 25,000 distinct CDR3 sequences; 7.9% appear just once. The ten largest clones capture 30% of the sample. The sequencing sample was made of blood. The receptors were gathered from a male donor with ankylosing spondylitis or in good health (not recorded which).

The chain has TRBV7-2 and TRBJ2-2; no clear D gene. Trimming stripped 4 bases from V and 1 base from J, with 4 bases between. The CDR3 sequence is 13 residues long. Germline lookup yields CDR1 SGHTA and CDR2 FQGNSA. Here the CDR3 DNA reads TGTGCCAGCAGCTCCAAGAACACCGGGGAGCTGTTTTTT. It codes for CASSSKNTGELFF.

The CDR3 is CASSLMAGAYNEQFF. In DNA form, the CDR3 reads TGTGCCAGCAGTTTGATGGCAGGGGCATACAATGAGCAGTTCTTC. The chain has TRBV28 and TRBJ2-1; a weak D match, TRBD1 (6 bases). The CDR3 spans 15 residues. Trimming cost V 3 bases and J 4 bases, with 13 bases left between them. The germline CDR1 and CDR2 sequences are MDHEN and SYDVKM.

This clonotype was seen more than once but under ten times. The V call is TRBV7-2, the J call TRBJ2-1; D is tentatively TRBD1 or TRBD2 (5 bases each). Germline loops: CDR1 SGHTA, CDR2 FQGNSA. The CDR3 is 14 residues long. The V end lost 3 bases, the J end lost 5 bases, and 11 bases lay between the germline ends. CDR3 bases: TGTGCCAGCAGCTTCTGGGGGACCCACAATGAGCAGTTCTTC. Translating gives CASSFWGTHNEQFF.

At least ten counts were recorded for this clonotype. The V call is TRBV12-3 or TRBV12-4, the J call TRBJ1-1, with D hard to call. The V and J ends lost 5 bases and 7 bases respectively, with 5 bases between them. The CDR3 runs to 10 residues. The CDR3 nucleotides read TGTGCCAGCAGTGGGGTTGAAGCTTTCTTT. Amino acid sequence: CASSGVEAFF.

This clonotype appeared a few times. The junction differs from germline at one of its ends, possibly a read error. The V call is TRBV6-2 or TRBV6-3, the J call TRBJ2-1, with D perhaps matching TRBD2 (6 bases). Looked up from germline, CDR1 is MNHEY and CDR2 is SVGEGT. The CDR3 runs 14 residues. This CDR3 is CASSYSDWRGGGIF. The CDR3 nucleotides read TGTGCCAGCAGTTACTCCGACTGGAGAGGTGGGGGGATCTTC.